This T cell receptor (beta chain) was documented in a study of shared clonotypes between healthy human individuals. The germline V and J ends were trimmed by 5 bases and 5 bases, with 15 bases remaining between them. Germline CDR1 SGHAT, CDR2 FQDESV (reference sequence). The CDR3 consists of 14 residues. The method was immunoSEQ multiplex PCR; TCRdb's version includes in-frame clones alone and lacks a portion of them. The table includes some 200,000 clones, 66% detected once. The sequenced sample was memory CD4+ T cells sorted from blood. Noted subset: CD45RA-negative fraction. The J gene is TRBJ2-5, the V gene TRBV11-1; no definite D call. This clonotype was sampled from a man aged 25-40 years in good health. The DNA for the CDR3 is TGTGCCAGCAGCCCAGAACCGGGTATGGAGACCCAGTACTTC. Its protein is CASSPEPGMETQYF.